This is a list of T cell receptor beta chains from one sample in a study of blood T cell repertoires in COVID-19. Assay: immunoSEQ multiplex PCR; the TCRdb copy retains only in-frame clones and omits some. The sample lists about 110,000 clones; 70% to 90% were seen once. Source material: peripheral blood. These receptors all stem from a man aged 35 to 55 with active or convalescent COVID-19. The CDR3 runs from the conserved cysteine through the conserved F or W. The order of the fields is CDR3 length, clone size, J gene, D gene, V gene, CDR3 DNA, CDR3 protein. D genes are given only for firm matches. The size entry is marked missing in some rows and otherwise reads once, few, many or a size class.

14 | NA | TRBJ1-5 | NA | TRBV28 | TGTGCCAGCAGCGCCCCAGGAGGATCTCAGCCCCAGCATTTT | CASSAPGGSQPQHF
15 | NA | TRBJ1-6 | TRBD1 | TRBV11-2 | TGTGCCAGCAGCTTACTGGGACAGGGTTCTTCACCCCTCCACTTT | CASSLLGQGSSPLHF
14 | NA | TRBJ1-2 | NA | TRBV18 | TGTGCCAGCTCACCACTGGAGTCAAACTATGGCTACACCTTC | CASSPLESNYGYTF
15 | once | TRBJ2-4 | NA | TRBV2 | TGTGCCAGCAGTGTGGAGGACCTAGCCAAAAACATTCAGTACTTC | CASSVEDLAKNIQYF
16 | NA | TRBJ2-2 | NA | TRBV19 | TGTGCCAGTAGTATAGGGGGAGGTTCGAACACCGGGGAGCTGTTTTTT | CASSIGGGSNTGELFF
13 | NA | TRBJ1-2 | TRBD1 | TRBV29-1 | TGCAGCGTGGTCGGACAGGGGGCGGAAGGCTACACCTTC | CSVVGQGAEGYTF
14 | NA | TRBJ2-3 | NA | TRBV6-5 | TGTGCCAGCAGTTACAGAGTGCGGCCAGATACGCAGTATTTT | CASSYRVRPDTQYF
12 | NA | TRBJ2-1 | NA | TRBV10-2 | TGCGCCAGCAGTGGAGGGTGGAATGAGCAGTTCTTC | CASSGGWNEQFF
16 | few | TRBJ2-1 | TRBD2 | TRBV6-6 | TGTGCCAGCAGTCTCCTAGCGGGAGTAGGGAACAATGAGCAGTTCTTC | CASSLLAGVGNNEQFF
14 | NA | TRBJ1-5 | TRBD1 | TRBV19 | TGTGCCAGTAGCCTTATACAGGGGCATCAGCCCCAGCATTTT | CASSLIQGHQPQHF
13 | NA | TRBJ2-5 | NA | TRBV6-2/TRBV6-3 | TGTGCCAGCAGTCCCACACCCCAAGAGACCCAGTACTTC | CASSPTPQETQYF
15 | once | TRBJ2-3 | TRBD2 | TRBV4-3 | TGCGCCAGCAGCCAAGAGGCTAGCGGGAGTAATACGCAGTATTTT | CASSQEASGSNTQYF
15 | NA | TRBJ1-4 | NA | TRBV28 | TGTGCCAGCAGGCCCCCTACAGGGTGGAACGAAAAACTGTTTTTT | CASRPPTGWNEKLFF
14 | NA | TRBJ1-1 | NA | TRBV6-2/TRBV6-3 | TGTGCCAGCAGTTCTTTGGGGGCGAACACTGAAGCTTTCTTT | CASSSLGANTEAFF
17 | NA | TRBJ1-2 | TRBD1 | TRBV4-3 | TGCGCCAGCAGCCAAGAATGGAATGGACAGGTGGGGTCTGGCTACACCTTC | CASSQEWNGQVGSGYTF
17 | NA | TRBJ2-3 | TRBD1 | TRBV28 | TGTGCCAGCAGCCGAGGCCGACAGGGAAGGGGCACAGATACGCAGTATTTT | CASSRGRQGRGTDTQYF
19 | NA | TRBJ2-5 | NA | TRBV5-1 | TGCGCCAGCAGCTTTACCCTCCCAGGGCCTTTCCCTAAACAAGAGACCCAGTACTTC | CASSFTLPGPFPKQETQYF
12 | once | TRBJ1-2 | NA | TRBV28 | TGTGCCAGCAGTCTAGGGAGCTATGGCTACACCTTC | CASSLGSYGYTF
15 | NA | TRBJ1-2 | TRBD1 | TRBV19 | TGTGCCAGTAGTGGACAGGGGGCGCAGGACTATGGCTACACCTTC | CASSGQGAQDYGYTF
15 | NA | TRBJ2-7 | TRBD1 | TRBV28 | TGTGCCAGCAGTTTACCCCAGACAGGGGGCTACGAGCAGTACTTC | CASSLPQTGGYEQYF
12 | NA | TRBJ2-1 | TRBD1 | TRBV2 | TGTGCCAGCAGCCTACAGGGGAGTGAGCAGTTCTTC | CASSLQGSEQFF
14 | NA | TRBJ1-4 | TRBD1 | TRBV5-1 | TGCGCCAGCAGAGAAGGGGGCATAAATGAAAAACTGTTTTTT | CASREGGINEKLFF
15 | NA | TRBJ1-4 | TRBD1 | TRBV11-2 | TGTGCCAGCAGCTTAGACCGGGACAGGCCGGGGGAACTGTTTTTT | CASSLDRDRPGELFF
13 | NA | TRBJ2-7 | NA | TRBV6-2/TRBV6-3 | TGTGCCAGCAGTTACGATCGGGCCTACGAGCAGTACTTC | CASSYDRAYEQYF